These 27 T cell receptor beta chains share one sample of origin, sequenced in a study of T cell changes during pregnancy in multiple sclerosis. TCRdb's table, derived via immunoSEQ multiplex PCR, lists solely in-frame clones and lacks some. The sample includes fewer than 60,000 clones, 90% to 95% of them seen just once. The sequenced sample was CD8+ T cells from peripheral blood mononuclear cells, obtained after pregnancy. The receptors here all came from a female donor with multiple sclerosis, enrolled in a pregnancy study.

The chain is built from TRBV10-3 and TRBJ2-7; 7 bases map to TRBD1. V trimming: 7 bases; J trimming: 0 bases; junction bases outside the gene matches: 6. The CDR3 spans 14 residues. From germline, CDR1 is ENHRY and CDR2 SYGVKD. The CDR3 is CAIKGTASSYEQYF. DNA of the CDR3: TGTGCCATCAAGGGGACAGCAAGCTCCTACGAGCAGTACTTC.

CDR3 protein: CARRVLTSGSTDTQYF. For the CDR3, the DNA is TGTGCCAGAAGGGTTTTGACTAGCGGATCTACAGATACGCAGTATTTT. V and J are TRBV2 and TRBJ2-3; 9 bases are shared with TRBD2. This CDR3 region has 16 residues. Germline-derived CDR1 and CDR2 are SNHLY and FYNNEI. V dropped 9 bases and J dropped 3; count of bases not matched to a gene: 13.

The chain combines TRBV27 with TRBJ2-7; 7 nucleotides align to TRBD1. This CDR3 is 15 amino acids long. Per germline, CDR1 MNHEY and CDR2 SMNVEV (reference sequence). V trimming: 6 bases; J trimming: 4 bases; junction bases outside the gene matches: 12. The CDR3 DNA sequence: TGTGCCAGCAGCCTCTATCCGGAGACAGGGTACGAGCAGTACTTC. This sequence encodes CASSLYPETGYEQYF.

V gene TRBV14 combines with J gene TRBJ2-7, with D uncertain. CDR1 is SGHDN and CDR2 is FVKESK in the germline V gene. The V end lost 0 bases, the J end lost 3 bases, and 3 bases lay between the germline ends. This CDR3 is built from 12 residues. The CDR3 protein is CASSQDSYEQYF. CDR3 in DNA: TGTGCCAGCAGCCAAGACAGCTACGAGCAGTACTTC.

The V and J genes are TRBV7-6 and TRBJ2-2; TRBD2 might be the D (6 bases). Trimming removed 7 bases at V and 7 bases at J, with 16 bases between. Germline-derived CDR1 and CDR2 are SGHVS and FNYEAQ. The CDR3 is 14 residues long. The CDR3 DNA reads TGTGCCAGCACCCTCTTGCGGGAAGGCGGGGAGCTGTTTTTT. Its protein is CASTLLREGGELFF.

In nucleotides, the CDR3 is TGTGCCAGCAGCTCCGAGGACAATAATTATGAAAAACTGTTTTTT. Translated: CASSSEDNNYEKLFF. The chain recombines TRBV7-9 with TRBJ1-4; maybe TRBD1 (5 bases). The CDR3 extends over 15 amino acids. Germline V gene data show CDR1 as SEHNR and CDR2 as FQNEAQ (reference sequence). V lost 4 bases, J lost 6 bases, and 15 bases lay in between.

This clone was seen once. The V call is TRBV5-5, the J call TRBJ2-2; maybe TRBD2 (6 bases). This CDR3 spans 16 amino acids. The V gene's germline CDR1 is SGHKS and CDR2 YYEKEE (reference sequence). The V gene lost 4 bases and the J gene lost 0 bases, with 13 bases spanning the gap. CDR3 sequence reads: CASSPSSVANTGELFF. The CDR3 DNA reads as TGTGCCAGCAGCCCCTCTAGCGTAGCGAACACCGGGGAGCTGTTTTTT.

This chain connects TRBV5-4 to TRBJ2-3; TRBD1 matches at 7 bases. With V trimmed by 4 bases and J by 3 bases, 11 bases remained unmatched. CDR1 and CDR2 from the germline V gene are SGHNT and YYREEE (reference sequence). The CDR3 covers 16 residues. The CDR3 sequence: CASSGEGAHETDTQYF. The CDR3 DNA is TGTGCCAGCAGCGGCGAGGGGGCGCATGAGACAGATACGCAGTATTTT.

The chain uses TRBV30 and TRBJ1-4; maybe TRBD1 (5 bases). The germline gives CDR1 GTSNPN, CDR2 SVGIG (reference sequence). The length of the CDR3 is 11 residues. The V end was cut by 0 bases, the J end by 13 bases, with 9 bases between. The CDR3 reads CAWSVGAGLFF. CDR3 in DNA: TGTGCCTGGAGTGTAGGGGCCGGACTGTTTTTT.

This chain connects TRBV28 to TRBJ2-1; D remains ambiguous. V dropped 2 bases and J dropped 7 bases, with 12 bases sitting between them. Germline CDR1 is MDHEN and CDR2 is SYDVKM. The CDR3 contains 14 residues. CDR3 sequence: CASSLVGSSNEQFF. The CDR3, as DNA: TGTGCCAGCAGTTTAGTGGGCAGCTCTAATGAGCAGTTCTTC.

The genes are TRBV7-9 and TRBJ1-1; a possible D gene is TRBD1 (6 bases). With 1 base removed from V and 0 bases from J, the gap between germline ends came to 9 bases. Germline CDR1 reads SEHNR; CDR2 reads FQNEAQ (reference sequence). The CDR3 has 15 amino acids. The CDR3 DNA follows: TGTGCCAGCAGCTTAGGGACAGTGATGAACACTGAAGCTTTCTTT. Amino acids: CASSLGTVMNTEAFF.

V is TRBV4-1 and J is TRBJ1-3, with 10 bases fitting TRBD1. The J segment lost 0 bases and the V segment lost 1 base, leaving 9 bases of the junction unmatched. CDR1 is MGHRA and CDR2 is YSYEKL in the germline V gene. The CDR3 consists of 19 residues. CDR3 coding DNA: TGCGCCAGCAGCCAAGGGGACAGGGGCCCAACCTTCTCTGGAAACACCATATATTTT. Residues: CASSQGDRGPTFSGNTIYF.

The chain is built from TRBV27 and TRBJ2-5; TRBD2 agrees at 7 bases. Germline V gene sequence: CDR1 MNHEY, CDR2 SMNVEV (reference sequence). This CDR3 region has 11 residues. The DNA for the CDR3 is TGTGGAAGCGGGGTAGGGGAGACCCAGTACTTC. Its translation: CGSGVGETQYF.

The rearrangement links TRBV4-1 to TRBJ2-7; 7 nucleotides agree with TRBD2. The CDR3 is made up of 15 amino acids. Germline V CDR1 and CDR2: MGHRA, YSYEKL. The V segment lost 4 bases and the J segment 0 bases; nucleotides outside the gene matches: 6. The CDR3 region has the DNA TGCGCCAGCAGCCCTAGCGGTGACAGCTCCTACGAGCAGTACTTC. It codes for CASSPSGDSSYEQYF.

The V call is TRBV27, the J call TRBJ2-4; weak D call: TRBD1 (5 bases). CDR1 and CDR2 from the germline V gene are MNHEY and SMNVEV (reference sequence). This CDR3 region has 16 residues. V lost 5 bases to trimming and J lost 7 bases, with 21 bases between them. The CDR3 loop is CASSRLGVAEDNIQYF. In DNA form, the CDR3 reads TGTGCCAGCAGTCGGCTAGGGGTCGCTGAGGATAACATTCAGTACTTC.

The chain joins TRBV30 to TRBJ1-1; TRBD1 might be the D (6 bases). Trimming shortened V by 5 bases and J by 6 bases, and 13 bases separated the two germline ends. The CDR3 spans 12 residues. Per germline, CDR1 GTSNPN and CDR2 SVGIG (reference sequence). The CDR3 DNA follows: TGTGCCTGGGATGCAGGGGTTTCTGAAGCTTTCTTT. It encodes CAWDAGVSEAFF.

This chain connects TRBV7-3 to TRBJ2-2; the D is unclear. The CDR3 totals 15 residues. Germline CDR1 is SGHTA and CDR2 is FQGTGA. Trimming took 5 bases from V and 3 from J, leaving 13 bases between them. This CDR3 reads CASSPAATDTGELFF. The CDR3 bases are TGTGCCAGCAGCCCGGCGGCTACGGACACCGGGGAGCTGTTTTTT.

The rearrangement uses TRBV2 and TRBJ2-7; D not certain. Trimming took off 7 bases at V and 8 bases at J, with 12 bases between the two ends. Germline V gene sequence: CDR1 SNHLY, CDR2 FYNNEI. The CDR3 has 11 residues. In DNA form, the CDR3 reads TGTGCCAGCATGGGCCAAAACCAGCAGTACTTC. It translates to CASMGQNQQYF.

The chain links TRBV5-1 to TRBJ1-4, with a tentative D call TRBD1 (6 bases). Germline V gene data show CDR1 as SGHRS and CDR2 as YFSETQ. The CDR3 is made up of 12 amino acids. V shed 5 bases and J shed 7 bases, with 9 bases lying between them. CDR3 amino acids: CASRQGPEKLFF. CDR3 DNA: TGCGCCAGCAGACAGGGTCCTGAAAAACTGTTTTTT.

This clone has just a few counts. This rearrangement joins TRBV6-1 to TRBJ1-2, with TRBD1 matching 7 bases. V lost 4 bases to trimming and J lost 5 bases; unmatched junction nucleotides: 10. Looked up from germline, CDR1 is MNHNS and CDR2 is SASEGT. The CDR3 is made up of 15 amino acids. Written as DNA, the CDR3 is TGTGCCAGCAGTGGAGCTGGGACAGCCTATTATGGCTACACCTTC. It is translated as CASSGAGTAYYGYTF.

The chain has TRBV30 and TRBJ1-6; 10 positions match TRBD1. Trimming cost V 4 bases and J 8 bases; bases outside gene matches: 5. The CDR3 spans 14 residues. CDR1 is GTSNPN, CDR2 SVGIG, per germline (reference sequence). The CDR3 here is CAWNTGTGDSPLHF. The CDR3 DNA reads as TGTGCCTGGAATACCGGGACAGGGGATTCACCCCTCCACTTT. Using reference TRBV30 and TRBJ1-6 for the parts outside the CDR3, the full variable domain is SQTIHQWPATLVQPVGSPLSLECTVEGTSNPNLYWYRQAAGRGLQLLFYSVGIGQISSEVPQNLSASRPQDRQFILSSKKLLLSDSGFYLCAWNTGTGDSPLHFGNGTRLTVT.

The chain couples TRBV29-1 to TRBJ1-5; no clear D. This CDR3 has 13 amino acids. Germline V gene lookup returns CDR1 SQVTM and CDR2 ANQGSEA. V was shortened by 4 bases and J by 3 bases, with 10 bases between the two germline ends. CDR3 region: CSVVYSYNQPQHF. CDR3 DNA: TGCAGCGTTGTGTACAGTTACAATCAGCCCCAGCATTTT.

CDR3 coding DNA: TGTGCCAGCAGCCCAACCCCAACCGGGACTAGCACAGATACGCAGTATTTT. Amino acids: CASSPTPTGTSTDTQYF. The rearrangement joins TRBV5-5 to TRBJ2-3; tentatively, D is TRBD2 (6 bases). Germline assignment: CDR1 SGHKS and CDR2 YYEKEE (reference sequence). The V and J ends lost 4 bases and 0 bases respectively, with 18 bases between them. The CDR3 has 17 amino acids.

The chain has TRBV13 and TRBJ2-7; D is possibly TRBD1 (6 bases). V dropped 5 bases and J dropped 7 bases, with 18 bases sitting between them. Germline V gene lookup returns CDR1 PRHDT and CDR2 FYEKMQ (reference sequence). There are 14 residues in the CDR3. The DNA of the CDR3 is TGTGCCAGCAGCCGGGACAACCAAGGCATAGAGCAGTACTTC. Translation gives CASSRDNQGIEQYF.

The chain has TRBV7-9 and TRBJ1-2; TRBD1 might be the D (5 bases). Germline V gene lookup returns CDR1 SEHNR and CDR2 FQNEAQ (reference sequence). CDR3 length: 15 residues. Trimming shortened V by 5 bases and J by 6 bases, and 19 bases separated the two germline ends. The CDR3 nucleotides are TGTGCCAGCAGCGACAGCCTCGTAAGCAGCGATGGCTACACCTTC. It specifies CASSDSLVSSDGYTF.

This chain connects TRBV6-1 to TRBJ2-3; 11 positions agree with TRBD2. The germline gives CDR1 MNHNS, CDR2 SASEGT. CDR3 length: 15 amino acids. J lost 3 bases, V lost 7 bases, and 6 bases had no gene match. In DNA, the CDR3 is TGTGCCAGCACCTGGACTAGCGGGCAGACAGATACGCAGTATTTT. Its protein is CASTWTSGQTDTQYF.

The CDR3 region has the DNA TGCAGCGTTTCAGTTTCCTCCTCGGGTGGAGGCTACACCTTC. Its protein product is CSVSVSSSGGGYTF. The V call is TRBV29-1, the J call TRBJ1-2; the D is unclear. The germline V gene has CDR1 SQVTM and CDR2 ANQGSEA. The CDR3 consists of 14 residues. The ends were cut back, 5 bases at V and 8 bases at J, with 21 bases in the middle.